The T cell receptor (beta chain) described here comes from a study of early T cells in non-severe SARS-CoV-2 infection. For the study at large: The input, bulk RNA from unsorted whole blood, was sequenced, and chains were unpaired.

Individual cDNA molecules were tagged with unique molecular identifiers. MiXCR, applied by TCRdb to the 5' RACE reads, yields one record per CDR3 protein. The repertoire includes some 80,000 distinct CDR3 sequences, 8% to 13% of them detected once, and over 7.5% sits in the top ten. This clonotype was observed a handful of times. The CDR3 is 14 residues long. Trimming cost V 1 base and J 3 bases, with 9 bases left between them. The sequences come from whole blood, collected at baseline. The rearrangement joins TRBV12-3 or TRBV12-4 to TRBJ1-1, with D perhaps TRBD1 (5 bases). The sequence was obtained from an adult who was a healthcare worker with PCR-confirmed SARS-CoV-2 infection or an uninfected control (not recorded which). The CDR3 bases are TGTGCCAGCAGTTTAGGGGGGGATTACACTGAAGCTTTCTTT. Its translation: CASSLGGDYTEAFF.